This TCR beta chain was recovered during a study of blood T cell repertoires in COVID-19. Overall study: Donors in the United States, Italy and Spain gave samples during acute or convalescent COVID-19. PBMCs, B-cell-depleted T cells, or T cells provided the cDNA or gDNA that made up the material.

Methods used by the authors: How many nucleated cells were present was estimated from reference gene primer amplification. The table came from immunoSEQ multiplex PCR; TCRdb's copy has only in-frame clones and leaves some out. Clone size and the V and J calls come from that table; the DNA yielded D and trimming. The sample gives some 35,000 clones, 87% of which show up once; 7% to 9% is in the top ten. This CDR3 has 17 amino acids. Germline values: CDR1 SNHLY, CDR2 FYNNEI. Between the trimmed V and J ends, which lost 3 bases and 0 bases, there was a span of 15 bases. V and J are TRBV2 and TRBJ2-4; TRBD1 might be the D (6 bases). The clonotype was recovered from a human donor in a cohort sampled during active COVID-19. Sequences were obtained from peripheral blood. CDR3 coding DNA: TGTGCCAGCAGTGATCTGACAGGAAGACTAGCCAAAAACATTCAGTACTTC. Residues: CASSDLTGRLAKNIQYF. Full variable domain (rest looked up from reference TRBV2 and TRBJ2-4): EPEVTQTPSHQVTQMGQEVILRCVPISNHLYFYWYRQILGQKVEFLVSFYNNEISEKSEIFDDQFSVERPDGSNFTLKIRSTKLEDSAMYFCASSDLTGRLAKNIQYFGAGTRLSVL.